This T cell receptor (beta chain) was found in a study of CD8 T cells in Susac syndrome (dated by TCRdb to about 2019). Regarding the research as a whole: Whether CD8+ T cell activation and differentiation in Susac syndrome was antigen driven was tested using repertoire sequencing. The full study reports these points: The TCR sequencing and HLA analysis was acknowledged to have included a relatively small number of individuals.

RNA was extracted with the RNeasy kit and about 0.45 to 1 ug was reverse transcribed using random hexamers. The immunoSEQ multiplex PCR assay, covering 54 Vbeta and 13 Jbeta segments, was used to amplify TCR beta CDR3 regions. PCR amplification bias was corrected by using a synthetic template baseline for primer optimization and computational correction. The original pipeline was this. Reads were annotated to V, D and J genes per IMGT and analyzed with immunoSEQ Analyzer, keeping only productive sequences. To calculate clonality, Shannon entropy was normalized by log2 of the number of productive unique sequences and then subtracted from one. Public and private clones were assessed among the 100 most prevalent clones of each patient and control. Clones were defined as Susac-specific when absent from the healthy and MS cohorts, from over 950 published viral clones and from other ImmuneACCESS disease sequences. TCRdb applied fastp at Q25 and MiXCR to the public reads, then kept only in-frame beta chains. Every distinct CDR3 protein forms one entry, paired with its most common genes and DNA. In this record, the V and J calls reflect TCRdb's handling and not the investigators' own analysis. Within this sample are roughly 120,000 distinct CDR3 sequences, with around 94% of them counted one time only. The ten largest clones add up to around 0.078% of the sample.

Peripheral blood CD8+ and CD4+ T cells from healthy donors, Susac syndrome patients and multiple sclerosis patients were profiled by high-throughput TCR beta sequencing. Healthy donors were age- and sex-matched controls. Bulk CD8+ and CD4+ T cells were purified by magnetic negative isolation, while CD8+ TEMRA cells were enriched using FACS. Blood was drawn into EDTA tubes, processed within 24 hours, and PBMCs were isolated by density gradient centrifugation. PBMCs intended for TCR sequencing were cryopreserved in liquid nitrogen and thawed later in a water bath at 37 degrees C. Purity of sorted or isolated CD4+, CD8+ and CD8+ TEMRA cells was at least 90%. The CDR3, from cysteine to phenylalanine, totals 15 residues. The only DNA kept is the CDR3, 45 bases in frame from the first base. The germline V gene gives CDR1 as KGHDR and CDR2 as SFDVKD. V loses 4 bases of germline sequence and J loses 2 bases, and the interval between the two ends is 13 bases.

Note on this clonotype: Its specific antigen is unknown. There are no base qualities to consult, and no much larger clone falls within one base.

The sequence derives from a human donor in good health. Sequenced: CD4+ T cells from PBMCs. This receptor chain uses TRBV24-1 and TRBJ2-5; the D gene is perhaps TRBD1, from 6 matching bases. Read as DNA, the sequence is TGTGCCACCAGTGACCGGGACGGACAGCAAGAGACCCAGTACTTC. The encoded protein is CATSDRDGQQETQYF.